This is a list of T cell receptor beta chains from one sample in a study of OX40 agonist ivuxolimab in advanced cancers. The protocol was immunoSEQ multiplex PCR, while the TCRdb copy is restricted to in-frame clones and leaves out a portion. The table shows around 72,000 clones, with more than 75% occurring only once. The sample in question was CD4+ or CD8+ T cells sorted from blood, obtained in a trial of the OX40 agonist ivuxolimab. The receptor source for this set is an adult with an advanced solid tumor such as melanoma, head and neck, liver or kidney cancer. The CDR3 runs from the conserved cysteine through the conserved F or W. Fields, in order: V gene, J gene, clone size, D gene, CDR3 DNA, CDR3 protein. A D gene is named only where the DNA matches it firmly. Clone sizes are given selectively: once, few, many, or a class where the clone is expanded.

v_gene: TRBV7-2; j_gene: TRBJ2-2; abundance: .; d_gene: TRBD1; CDR3nt: TGTGCCAGCAGCTTAGTGGGGACAGCGAACACCGGGGAGCTGTTTTTT; CDR3aa: CASSLVGTANTGELFF
v_gene: TRBV2; j_gene: TRBJ2-7; abundance: .; d_gene: .; CDR3nt: TGTGCCAGCAGTGAAGGATTCAGGGGGGACTACGAGCAGTACTTC; CDR3aa: CASSEGFRGDYEQYF
v_gene: TRBV7-6; j_gene: TRBJ2-7; abundance: .; d_gene: .; CDR3nt: TGTGCCAGCACCAAACTAGCAGACGGTTCCTACGAGCAGTACTTC; CDR3aa: CASTKLADGSYEQYF
v_gene: TRBV6-1; j_gene: TRBJ2-3; abundance: few; d_gene: TRBD2; CDR3nt: TGTGCCAGCAGAGTGGGACTAGGCACAGATACGCAGTATTTT; CDR3aa: CASRVGLGTDTQYF
v_gene: TRBV25-1; j_gene: TRBJ1-1; abundance: few; d_gene: .; CDR3nt: TGTGCCAGCAGTGAACACCGGGACAAGAACACTGAAGCTTTCTTT; CDR3aa: CASSEHRDKNTEAFF
v_gene: TRBV19; j_gene: TRBJ1-1; abundance: few; d_gene: TRBD1; CDR3nt: TGTGCCAGTAGTATGGGACAGCTGAGGACTGAAGCTTTCTTT; CDR3aa: CASSMGQLRTEAFF
v_gene: TRBV7-9; j_gene: TRBJ1-2; abundance: .; d_gene: .; CDR3nt: TGTGCCAGCAGCTTAACGGGCTCCTATGGCTACACCTTC; CDR3aa: CASSLTGSYGYTF
v_gene: TRBV30; j_gene: TRBJ2-2; abundance: .; d_gene: .; CDR3nt: TGTGCCTGGAGTGGAGTAGAGACCGGGGAGCTGTTTTTT; CDR3aa: CAWSGVETGELFF
v_gene: TRBV20-1; j_gene: TRBJ2-3; abundance: .; d_gene: .; CDR3nt: TGCAGTGCTAAGGGGACAGATACGCAGTATTTT; CDR3aa: CSAKGTDTQYF
v_gene: TRBV10-3; j_gene: TRBJ2-2; abundance: .; d_gene: TRBD2; CDR3nt: TGTGCCATCATGAGTTCGGCGGGAGGCGACACCGGGGAGCTGTTTTTT; CDR3aa: CAIMSSAGGDTGELFF
v_gene: TRBV5-1; j_gene: TRBJ2-3; abundance: .; d_gene: .; CDR3nt: TGCGCCAGCAGCTTAGTCTCCGGGGAAGATACGCAGTATTTT; CDR3aa: CASSLVSGEDTQYF
v_gene: TRBV30; j_gene: TRBJ2-3; abundance: .; d_gene: TRBD2; CDR3nt: TGTGCCTGGAGTGTTGAATACATACTAGCGGGGGGCCTGGACACAGATACGCAGTATTTT; CDR3aa: CAWSVEYILAGGLDTDTQYF
v_gene: TRBV27; j_gene: TRBJ2-6; abundance: .; d_gene: TRBD1; CDR3nt: TGTGCCAGCAGTTTATACTACAGGGGCGTCCTGACTTTC; CDR3aa: CASSLYYRGVLTF
v_gene: TRBV2; j_gene: TRBJ2-3; abundance: .; d_gene: .; CDR3nt: TGTGCCAGCAGTGTGGGGACTCAGGCATCAGATACGCAGTATTTT; CDR3aa: CASSVGTQASDTQYF
v_gene: TRBV5-1; j_gene: TRBJ2-7; abundance: .; d_gene: .; CDR3nt: TGCGCCAGCAGCACAGGGAACTACGAGCAGTACTTC; CDR3aa: CASSTGNYEQYF
v_gene: TRBV7-9; j_gene: TRBJ1-4; abundance: .; d_gene: TRBD1; CDR3nt: TGTGCCAGCAGCTTTGGGGACAGGGCTAATGAAAAACTGTTTTTT; CDR3aa: CASSFGDRANEKLFF
v_gene: TRBV5-1; j_gene: TRBJ2-5; abundance: few; d_gene: TRBD2; CDR3nt: TGCGCCAGCAGCTTGGGTTTAGCGGGGCAAGAGACCCAGTACTTC; CDR3aa: CASSLGLAGQETQYF
v_gene: TRBV5-1; j_gene: TRBJ2-3; abundance: .; d_gene: TRBD2; CDR3nt: TGCGCCAGCAGCCCTTTAGCGGGAGGGATCGCAGATACGCAGTATTTT; CDR3aa: CASSPLAGGIADTQYF
v_gene: TRBV28; j_gene: TRBJ1-4; abundance: .; d_gene: .; CDR3nt: TGTGCCAGCAGTTTAAGTCAGGGGCTGGAAAAACTGTTTTTT; CDR3aa: CASSLSQGLEKLFF
v_gene: TRBV28; j_gene: TRBJ2-7; abundance: .; d_gene: TRBD1; CDR3nt: TGTGCCAGCAGTCCGGGACAGGGTGGGGAGCAGTACTTC; CDR3aa: CASSPGQGGEQYF
v_gene: TRBV7-7; j_gene: TRBJ2-3; abundance: .; d_gene: TRBD1; CDR3nt: TGTGCCAGCAGCTCCCCGGGACAGAATAGCACAGATACGCAGTATTTT; CDR3aa: CASSSPGQNSTDTQYF
v_gene: TRBV28; j_gene: TRBJ2-1; abundance: .; d_gene: .; CDR3nt: TGTGCCAGCATCTCGAGTGAGGGAAGTAATGAGCAGTTCTTC; CDR3aa: CASISSEGSNEQFF
v_gene: TRBV7-9; j_gene: TRBJ1-2; abundance: .; d_gene: TRBD1; CDR3nt: TGTGCCAGCAGCAGGGACAGTTATGGCTACACCTTC; CDR3aa: CASSRDSYGYTF
v_gene: TRBV28; j_gene: TRBJ1-5; abundance: .; d_gene: TRBD1; CDR3nt: TGTGCCAGCAGAACCAGGCCGGGACAGGTAGAAAATCAGCCCCAGCATTTT; CDR3aa: CASRTRPGQVENQPQHF
v_gene: TRBV5-1; j_gene: TRBJ2-5; abundance: .; d_gene: .; CDR3nt: TGCGCCAGCAGCTTAGAGGGGGTCCAAGAGACCCAGTACTTC; CDR3aa: CASSLEGVQETQYF
v_gene: TRBV10-2; j_gene: TRBJ1-5; abundance: once; d_gene: TRBD1; CDR3nt: TGCGCCAGCAGTGAGTCGATCGGCAGGGGGCGACAGCCCCAGCATTTT; CDR3aa: CASSESIGRGRQPQHF